Following are 5 T cell receptor beta chains from one sample sequenced in a study of T-cell reconstitution after alpha-beta-depleted transplantation in children. Library preparation (for TCRbeta) was performed with unique molecular identifiers. TCRdb passed the PCR reads through MiXCR, listing each CDR3 protein once. This table has about 480,000 distinct CDR3 sequences, approximately 13% appearing once. The sequencing used PBMCs from the stem cell graft donor, collected from the stem cell graft. The receptors shown here come from a human donor who donated a stem cell graft to a child with combined immunodeficiency.

This clonotype was counted between two and nine times. This chain uses TRBV12-3 or TRBV12-4 with TRBJ2-2, with 8 bases that match TRBD2. This CDR3 region has 17 residues. The ends lost 6 bases at V and 5 bases at J; junction bases unmatched: 14. The DNA for the CDR3 is TGTGCCAGCAGCCAAGGCGGAGCGGGAGTTGAAACCGGGGAGCTGTTTTTT. It translates to CASSQGGAGVETGELFF.

This clonotype was seen only a few times. The chain carries TRBV2 and TRBJ2-7, with 9 bases that match TRBD2. Looked up from germline, CDR1 is SNHLY and CDR2 is FYNNEI. The J segment lost 3 bases and the V segment lost 1 base, leaving 4 bases of the junction unmatched. The CDR3 is made up of 15 amino acids. CDR3 nucleotide sequence: TGTGCCAGCAGTGAAGAGGGACTAGCTCGCTACGAGCAGTACTTC. It translates to CASSEEGLARYEQYF.

There are many counts of this clonotype. This chain joins TRBV5-1 and TRBJ2-3, with 9 bases identical to TRBD2. Germline V CDR1 and CDR2: SGHRS, YFSETQ. V lost 4 bases and J lost 2; bases outside the gene matches: 8. The CDR3 is 16 residues long. In nucleotides, the CDR3 is TGCGCCAGCAGCCCACGGCGGGAGGGGGCCACAGATACGCAGTATTTT. Encoded protein: CASSPRREGATDTQYF.

CDR3 sequence reads: CASSYLPGTLGNSPQHF. For the CDR3, the DNA is TGTGCCAGCAGTTACCTACCCGGGACCCTTGGCAATTCTCCCCAGCATTTT. The J gene is TRBJ1-5, the V gene TRBV6-2 or TRBV6-3; a weak D match, TRBD1 (5 bases). V was pared by 2 bases and J by 10 bases, with 24 bases between. Germline V gives CDR1 MNHEY, CDR2 SVGEGT. CDR3 length: 17 residues.

CDR3 sequence reads: CASSLGWDYTGELFF. The DNA of the CDR3 is TGTGCCAGCAGCTTGGGATGGGATTACACCGGGGAGCTGTTTTTT. The rearrangement joins TRBV5-6 to TRBJ2-2; D call uncertain. Germline assignment: CDR1 SGHDT and CDR2 YYEEEE. The V end lost 0 bases, the J end lost 3 bases, and 9 bases lay between the germline ends. The CDR3 totals 15 residues.